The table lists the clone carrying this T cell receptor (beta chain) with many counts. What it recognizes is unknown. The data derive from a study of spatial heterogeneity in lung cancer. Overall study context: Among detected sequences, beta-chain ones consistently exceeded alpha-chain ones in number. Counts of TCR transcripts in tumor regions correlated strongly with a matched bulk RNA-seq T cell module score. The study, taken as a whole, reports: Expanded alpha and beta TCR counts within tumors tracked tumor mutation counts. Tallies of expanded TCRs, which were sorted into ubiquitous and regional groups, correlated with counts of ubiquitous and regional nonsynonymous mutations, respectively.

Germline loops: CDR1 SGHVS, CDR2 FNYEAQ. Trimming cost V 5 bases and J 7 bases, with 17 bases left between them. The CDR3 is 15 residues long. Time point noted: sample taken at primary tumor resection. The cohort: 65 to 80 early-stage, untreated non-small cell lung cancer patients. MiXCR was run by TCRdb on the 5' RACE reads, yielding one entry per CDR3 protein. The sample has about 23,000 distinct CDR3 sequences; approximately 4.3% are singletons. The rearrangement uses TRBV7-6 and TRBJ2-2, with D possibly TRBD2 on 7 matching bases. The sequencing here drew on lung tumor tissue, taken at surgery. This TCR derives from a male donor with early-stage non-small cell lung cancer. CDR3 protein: CASSLRGGAVGELFF. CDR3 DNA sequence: TGTGCCAGCAGCCTCCGTGGGGGGGCGGTCGGGGAGCTGTTTTTT.